The rows below give T cell receptor beta chains drawn from one sample of a study of human T cells and chemical hapten exposure. TCRdb re-analysed the RACE reads in MiXCR, keeping a single row per CDR3 protein. Of about 340,000 distinct CDR3 sequences listed, under 8% are singletons. This specimen consisted of whole blood, obtained in connection with sensitization to the hapten diphenylcyclopropenone (DPC). These receptors were taken from a young woman with alopecia areata. Some clones in this sample may be carry-over from other donors' samples. Both conserved end residues are part of each CDR3. The D gene is left open where the match is weak. Only part of the rows carry a size: once, few, many, or a class if the clone is expanded.

16 - TRBJ1-2 - TRBV7-9 TGTGCCAGCAGCTTAGAACTTGGCGGCCGCAACTATGGCTACACCTTC CASSLELGGRNYGYTF
15 - TRBJ1-3 - TRBV4-3 TGCGCCAGCAGCCAAGAGGACATCTCTGGAAACACCATATATTTT CASSQEDISGNTIYF
17 many TRBJ2-2 - TRBV11-3 TGTGCCAGCAGCTTAGAGGCCCTGGGGTTATACACCGGGGAGCTGTTTTTT CASSLEALGLYTGELFF
17 - TRBJ1-3 - TRBV11-3 TGTGCCAGCAGTATGGCCCCAAAACCGGGGAACGGAAACACCATATATTTT CASSMAPKPGNGNTIYF
12 many TRBJ2-1 - TRBV12-3/TRBV12-4 TGTGCCAGCAGTCGAACGAGCTCCCGACAGTTCTTC CASSRTSSRQFF
12 many TRBJ2-5 TRBD1 TRBV27 TGTGCCAGCAGTTTTACAGGGGGAACCCAGTACTTC CASSFTGGTQYF
14 many TRBJ1-1 TRBD1 TRBV5-1 TGCGCCAGCAGCAGAGGACAGGGGGAATTGGTCGCTTTCTTT CASSRGQGELVAFF
16 few TRBJ1-4 TRBD1 TRBV12-3/TRBV12-4 TGTGCCAGCAGTTCCGGGACAGGGGCAACTAATGAAAAACTGTTTTTT CASSSGTGATNEKLFF
16 many TRBJ2-6 - TRBV4-3 TGCGCCAGCAGCCAAGATCACGGCAGCGGGGCCAACGTCCTGACTTTC CASSQDHGSGANVLTF
14 - TRBJ2-7 TRBD2 TRBV27 TGTGCCAGCAGGGGAGCGGGGGCGCGACGTGGGCAGTACTTC CASRGAGARRGQYF
13 few TRBJ2-1 - TRBV6-2/TRBV6-3 TGTGCCAGCAGTTGGGGGGCAAACAATGAGCAGTTCTTC CASSWGANNEQFF
17 - TRBJ2-1 TRBD2 TRBV18 TGTGCCAGCCAGAGGACTAGCGGGGAAAGCTCCTACAATGAGCAGTTCTTC CASQRTSGESSYNEQFF